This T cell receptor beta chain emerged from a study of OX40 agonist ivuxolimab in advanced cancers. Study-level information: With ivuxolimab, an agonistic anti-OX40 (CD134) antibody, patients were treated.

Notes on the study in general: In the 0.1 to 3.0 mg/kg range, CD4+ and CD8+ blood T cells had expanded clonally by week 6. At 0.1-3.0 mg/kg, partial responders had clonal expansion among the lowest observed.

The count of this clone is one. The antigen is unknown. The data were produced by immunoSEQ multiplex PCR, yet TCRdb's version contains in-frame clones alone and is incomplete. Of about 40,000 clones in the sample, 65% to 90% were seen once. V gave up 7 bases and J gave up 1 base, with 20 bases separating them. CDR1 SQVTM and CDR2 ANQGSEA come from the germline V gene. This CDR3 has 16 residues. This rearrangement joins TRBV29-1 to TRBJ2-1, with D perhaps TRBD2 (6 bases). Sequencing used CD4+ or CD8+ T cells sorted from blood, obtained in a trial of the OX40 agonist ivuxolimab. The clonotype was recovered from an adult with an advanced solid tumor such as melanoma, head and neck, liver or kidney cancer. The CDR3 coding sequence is TGCAGCGCCCTTTCCGCTTTGGGAGGATCCTACAATGAGCAGTTCTTC. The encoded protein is CSALSALGGSYNEQFF.